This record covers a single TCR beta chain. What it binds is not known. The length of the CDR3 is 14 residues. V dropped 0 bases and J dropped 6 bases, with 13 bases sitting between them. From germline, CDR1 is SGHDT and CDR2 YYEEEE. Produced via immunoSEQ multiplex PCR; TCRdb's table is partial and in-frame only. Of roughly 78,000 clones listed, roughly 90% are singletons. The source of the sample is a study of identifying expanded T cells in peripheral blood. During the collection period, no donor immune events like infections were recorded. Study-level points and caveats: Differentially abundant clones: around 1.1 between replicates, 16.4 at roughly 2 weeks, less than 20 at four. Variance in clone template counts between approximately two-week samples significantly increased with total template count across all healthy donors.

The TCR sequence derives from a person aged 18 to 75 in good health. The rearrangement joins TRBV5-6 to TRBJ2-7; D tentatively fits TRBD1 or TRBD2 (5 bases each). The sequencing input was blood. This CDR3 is CASSLVGTLVEQYF. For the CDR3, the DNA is TGTGCCAGCAGCTTGGTGGGGACCTTGGTCGAGCAGTACTTC.